The following is a T cell receptor beta chain sequence with its context. Its target is not known. Trimming at V came to 6 bases and at J to 2 bases, leaving 2 bases not matched to a gene. From germline, CDR1 is MNHEY and CDR2 SVGAGI. This CDR3 spans 13 amino acids. The PCR employed 60 Vbeta primers together with 13 Jbeta primers. This table comes from immunoSEQ multiplex PCR, and its TCRdb copy is limited to in-frame clones, with some not included. The sample includes 150,000 to 200,000 clones, approximately 76% of them seen just once. The data are from a study of cytomegalovirus exposure and HLA in healthy donors. Whole-study findings and limits: Many donors carried some public TCRs, although rarity characterized most TCR sequences. Evidence from a later analysis indicated that most CMV-associated TCR beta chains looked HLA-restricted. The study designated fewer than 200 TCR beta chains cytomegalovirus-associated.

This receptor was obtained from a female donor in good health and CMV-seronegative. Sequencing was done on a sample of PBMCs. The chain employs TRBV6-5 and TRBJ1-2, with TRBD1 matching over 8 bases. The DNA of the CDR3 is TGTGCCAGCAGAAGACAGGGGAACTATGGCTACACCTTC. This codes for CASRRQGNYGYTF.